These T cell receptor beta chains were read from a single sample in a study of T cell responses to AZD1222 COVID-19 vaccine. This table comes from immunoSEQ multiplex PCR, and its TCRdb copy is limited to in-frame clones, with some not included. Among about 130,000 clones, 70% to 90% were seen once, and the ten largest hold 1.5% to 2%. Specimen: peripheral blood, collected on day 0 of AZD1222 vaccination. The origin of the receptors is an adult in good health. CDR3s include the opening cysteine and the closing phenylalanine or tryptophan. The D gene is left open where the match is weak. Rows give clone size only sometimes, using once, few, many, or a class for an expanded clone.

d_call,v_call,j_call,clone_size,cdr3_aa,cdr3_nt
TRBD1,TRBV18,TRBJ2-3,NA,CASSPLDRAQDTQYF,TGTGCCAGCTCACCGCTGGACAGGGCCCAGGATACGCAGTATTTT
NA,TRBV7-6,TRBJ1-3,NA,CASSAEQGSGNTIYF,TGTGCCAGCAGTGCGGAACAGGGCTCGGGAAACACCATATATTTT
NA,TRBV4-1,TRBJ1-3,once,CASSPTGGASSGNTIYF,TGCGCCAGCAGCCCCACGGGGGGGGCCAGCTCTGGAAACACCATATATTTT
NA,TRBV9,TRBJ2-2,NA,CASKEGGLGTGELFF,TGTGCCAGCAAAGAGGGGGGCCTTGGGACCGGGGAGCTGTTTTTT
TRBD1,TRBV7-3,TRBJ1-6,NA,CASRAGGDNSPLHF,TGTGCCAGCAGGGCAGGGGGGGATAATTCACCCCTCCACTTT
TRBD2,TRBV11-3,TRBJ2-3,NA,CASSWGRGVLDTQYF,TGTGCCAGCAGCTGGGGGAGGGGCGTTTTAGATACGCAGTATTTT
TRBD1,TRBV19,TRBJ1-2,NA,CASSLRDRLIYGYTF,TGTGCCAGTAGTCTCCGGGACAGGCTTATTTATGGCTACACCTTC
NA,TRBV5-6,TRBJ1-5,NA,CASSFPGRVQPQHF,TGTGCCAGCAGCTTCCCCGGGAGGGTGCAGCCCCAGCATTTT
NA,TRBV25-1,TRBJ1-2,NA,CASSEVGGVLSGYTF,TGTGCCAGCAGTGAGGTTGGGGGGGTGTTGAGCGGCTACACCTTC
NA,TRBV12-3/TRBV12-4,TRBJ2-7,NA,CASSSFGVGEQYF,TGTGCCAGCAGTTCCTTTGGTGTGGGCGAGCAGTACTTC
NA,TRBV9,TRBJ1-1,NA,CASSVGVRGTEAFF,TGTGCCAGCAGCGTAGGAGTGAGGGGCACTGAAGCTTTCTTT
NA,TRBV6-6,TRBJ1-2,NA,CASSYGGSGYTF,TGTGCCAGCAGTTACGGGGGTAGCGGCTACACCTTC
NA,TRBV3-1/TRBV3-2,TRBJ1-4,NA,CASSLSPAGAREKLFF,TGTGCCAGCAGCCTTTCACCAGCAGGGGCCCGGGAAAAACTGTTTTTT
NA,TRBV3-1/TRBV3-2,TRBJ1-6,NA,CASSQGGVEPLHF,TGTGCCAGCAGCCAGGGGGGTGTGGAACCCCTCCACTTT